The 15 T cell receptor beta chains listed next were all sequenced from one sample in a study of shared clonotypes between healthy human individuals. Some clones are missing from TCRdb's copy, which holds only in-frame ones; the method was immunoSEQ multiplex PCR. The table includes more than 600,000 clones, 90% to 95% detected once. Positive CCR7 selection of CD45RO-negative cells yielded the naive CD8 cells, and terminally differentiated effector memory CD45RA+ cells were excluded. The sequenced material came from naive CD8+ T cells sorted from blood. These receptors were collected from a man aged 25 to 40 in good health.

This chain uses TRBV15 with TRBJ2-1; the match to TRBD1 covers 7 bases. Germline V gene data show CDR1 as LNHNV and CDR2 as YYDKDF (reference sequence). This CDR3 is built from 17 residues. The V and J ends lost 0 bases and 2 bases, in that order; junction bases with no gene match: 7. CDR3 residues: CATSRDGADRAYNEQFF. The CDR3 nucleotides are TGTGCCACCAGCAGAGATGGGGCTGACAGGGCCTACAATGAGCAGTTCTTC.

The V gene is TRBV19, the J gene TRBJ2-7, with a tentative D call TRBD1 (6 bases). The CDR3 runs to 14 residues. CDR1 LNHDA and CDR2 SQIVND come from the germline V gene (reference sequence). The V end was cut by 2 bases, the J end by 5 bases, with 13 bases between. The CDR3 bases are TGTGCCAGTAGTATATACAGGGACGACAACGAGCAGTACTTC. Residues: CASSIYRDDNEQYF.

V gene TRBV7-9 combines with J gene TRBJ1-4, with no clear D. Trimming pared 4 bases from V and 4 bases from J, leaving 7 bases between. The germline CDR1 and CDR2 sequences are SEHNR and FQNEAQ (reference sequence). The length of the CDR3 is 13 residues. CDR3 protein: CASSSGLNEKLFF. In DNA form, the CDR3 reads TGTGCCAGCAGCTCTGGACTTAATGAAAAACTGTTTTTT. The full variable domain, with the rest looked up from reference TRBV7-9 and TRBJ1-4, is DTGVSQNPRHKITKRGQNVTFRCDPISEHNRLYWYRQTLGQGPEFLTYFQNEAQLEKSRLLSDRFSAERPKGSFSTLEIQRTEQGDSAMYLCASSSGLNEKLFFGSGTQLSVL.

V gene TRBV9 combines with J gene TRBJ1-5; D is uncertain. The V and J ends lost 0 bases and 6 bases respectively, with 28 bases between them. There are 20 residues in the CDR3. Germline CDR1 SGDLS, CDR2 YYNGEE. This chain's CDR3 is CASSVVRFRVFKGKVQPQHF. For the CDR3, the DNA is TGTGCCAGCAGCGTAGTGAGGTTTAGGGTTTTTAAGGGAAAGGTTCAGCCCCAGCATTTT.

This chain uses TRBV7-9 with TRBJ2-7; 8 bases map to TRBD2. With V trimmed by 5 bases and J by 7 bases, 13 bases remained unmatched. The germline gives CDR1 SEHNR, CDR2 FQNEAQ (reference sequence). CDR3 length: 15 amino acids. The CDR3 loop reads CASSPGLAIGLEQYF. In nucleotides, the CDR3 is TGTGCCAGCAGCCCTGGACTAGCCATCGGGTTGGAGCAGTACTTC. The variable domain in full, completed from reference TRBV7-9 and TRBJ2-7, reads DTGVSQNPRHKITKRGQNVTFRCDPISEHNRLYWYRQTLGQGPEFLTYFQNEAQLEKSRLLSDRFSAERPKGSFSTLEIQRTEQGDSAMYLCASSPGLAIGLEQYFGPGTRLTVT.

The chain combines TRBV5-5 with TRBJ2-7; TRBD1 aligns across 9 bases. This CDR3 is built from 15 residues. CDR1 is SGHKS, CDR2 YYEKEE, per germline (reference sequence). The ends lost 2 bases at V and 6 bases at J; junction bases unmatched: 9. The DNA for the CDR3 is TGTGCCAGCAGCTTTCCAGGACAGGGGATAACCGAGCAGTACTTC. Translated, it gives CASSFPGQGITEQYF.

V gene TRBV7-9 combines with J gene TRBJ2-4, with D tentatively TRBD1 (5 bases). The germline gives CDR1 SEHNR, CDR2 FQNEAQ (reference sequence). V lost 4 bases and J 10 bases, leaving 14 bases between the germline ends. This CDR3 has 13 amino acids. Here the CDR3 DNA reads TGTGCCAGCAGCTCCGGACAATTAAGGATTCAGTACTTC. Encoded protein: CASSSGQLRIQYF.

The chain links TRBV11-3 to TRBJ2-7, with 8 bases matching TRBD2. Losses at the gene ends were 5 bases for V and 4 bases for J; bases not matched to a gene: 10. The CDR3 totals 15 residues. The germline V gene has CDR1 SGHNT and CDR2 YENEEA. For the CDR3, the DNA is TGTGCCAGCAGCACCGGGAGCCCTAGCGGGTACGAGCAGTACTTC. Amino acid sequence: CASSTGSPSGYEQYF. The variable domain in full, with the rest retrieved from reference TRBV11-3 and TRBJ2-7, is EAGVVQSPRYKIIEKKQPVAFWCNPISGHNTLYWYLQNLGQGPELLIRYENEEAVDDSQLPKDRFSAERLKGVDSTLKIQPAELGDSAVYLCASSTGSPSGYEQYFGPGTRLTVT.

This clone was seen just once. The genes are TRBV7-2 and TRBJ2-1; TRBD1 agrees at 8 bases. After removal of 5 bases from V and 4 bases from J, the junction contained 4 bases not matched to a gene. CDR1 is SGHTA, CDR2 FQGNSA, per germline. This CDR3 has 14 amino acids. The CDR3 sequence is CASSGGQDYNEQFF. In DNA, the CDR3 is TGTGCCAGCAGCGGGGGACAGGATTACAATGAGCAGTTCTTC.

This clone came up once. The J gene is TRBJ2-1, the V gene TRBV4-1; TRBD1 might be the D (5 bases). Between the trimmed V and J ends, which lost 4 bases and 6 bases, there was a span of 13 bases. Germline assignment: CDR1 MGHRA and CDR2 YSYEKL. The CDR3 has 14 residues. The CDR3 loop is CASSPYAGSNEQFF. CDR3 bases: TGCGCCAGCAGCCCCTACGCAGGGTCCAATGAGCAGTTCTTC.

There are a few counts of this clone. The rearrangement joins TRBV7-8 to TRBJ2-7, with TRBD2 identical over 15 bases. Germline assignment: CDR1 SGHVS and CDR2 FQNEAQ. V dropped 5 bases and J dropped 2; count of bases not matched to a gene: 10. The CDR3 spans 18 residues. The CDR3 reads CASSPAGLAGGVPYEQYF. The CDR3 DNA reads TGTGCCAGCAGCCCAGCCGGACTAGCGGGAGGGGTCCCCTACGAGCAGTACTTC.

The chain uses TRBV28 and TRBJ2-1, with D possibly TRBD1 on 6 matching bases. CDR3 length: 13 residues. V lost 6 bases and J 6 bases, leaving 12 bases between the germline ends. Germline V gene sequence: CDR1 MDHEN, CDR2 SYDVKM. DNA of the CDR3: TGTGCCAGCAGACATACAGGGACCAATGAGCAGTTCTTC. Encoded protein: CASRHTGTNEQFF.

The genes are TRBV11-2 and TRBJ2-1, with 9 bases identical to TRBD2. This CDR3 comprises 12 residues. V lost 6 bases and J lost 10; bases outside the gene matches: 4. Germline CDR1 SGHAT, CDR2 FQNNGV. The CDR3 loop reads CASSRTSAEQFF. The CDR3 DNA sequence: TGTGCCAGCAGTCGGACTAGCGCAGAGCAGTTCTTC.

As regards this clone: Other nucleotide sequences in the sample specify the same CDR3. This rearrangement joins TRBV4-3 to TRBJ2-1; TRBD2 matches at 10 bases. The CDR3 is 15 amino acids. The V and J ends lost 4 bases and 0 bases, in that order; junction bases with no gene match: 0. Per germline, CDR1 LGHNA and CDR2 YSLEER. Here the CDR3 DNA reads TGCGCCAGCAGCCCTAGCGGGAGCTCCTACAATGAGCAGTTCTTC. It specifies CASSPSGSSYNEQFF.

This clone was found once. The rearrangement uses TRBV29-1 and TRBJ2-1; D is perhaps TRBD1 (5 bases). The germline gives CDR1 SQVTM, CDR2 ANQGSEA. The CDR3 has 15 amino acids. Trimming took 8 bases from V and 9 from J, leaving 26 bases between them. CDR3 region: CSSEVFMGPNGEQFF. The CDR3 DNA is TGCAGCTCTGAGGTCTTCATGGGGCCCAACGGTGAGCAGTTCTTC.